The 21 T cell receptor beta chains below were found in one sample sequenced in a study of cytomegalovirus exposure and HLA in healthy donors. Researchers ran the PCR with 60 Vbeta and 13 Jbeta primers. Measured with immunoSEQ multiplex PCR; TCRdb has only the in-frame clones, and not every one. The data contain around 95,000 clones, 65% to 90% of them singletons. The sequenced sample consisted of PBMCs. These receptors all come from a man younger than 40 in good health and CMV-seropositive.

The V and J genes are TRBV5-4 and TRBJ2-7; 7 bases line up with TRBD1. The CDR3 consists of 13 residues. V was pared by 4 bases and J by 2 bases, with 3 bases of the junction left unmatched. Germline V CDR1 and CDR2: SGHNT, YYREEE (reference sequence). The CDR3 region has the DNA TGTGCCAGCAGCCGCGGACAGGCCTACGAGCAGTACTTC. This gives the protein CASSRGQAYEQYF.

The chain has TRBV30 and TRBJ1-1, with D tentatively TRBD1 (6 bases). The length of the CDR3 is 13 residues. V lost 1 base and J 2 bases, leaving 8 bases between the germline ends. Looked up from germline, CDR1 is GTSNPN and CDR2 is SVGIG (reference sequence). CDR3 bases: TGTGCCTGGAGTGGACAGGCCAACACTGAAGCTTTCTTT. Translated: CAWSGQANTEAFF.

This chain links TRBV7-2 with TRBJ1-1; D unresolved. This CDR3 is built from 15 residues. Trimming pared 1 base from V and 0 bases from J, leaving 9 bases between. Germline V CDR1 and CDR2: SGHTA, FQGNSA. The CDR3 DNA follows: TGTGCCAGCAGCTTAGGCCCGGGGATGAACACTGAAGCTTTCTTT. It specifies CASSLGPGMNTEAFF.

The chain combines TRBV6-6 with TRBJ2-1, with D uncertain. Looked up from germline, CDR1 is MNHNY and CDR2 is SVGAGI (reference sequence). V was pared by 2 bases and J by 6 bases, with 8 bases between. The CDR3 totals 13 residues. The chain's CDR3 is CASSYAPGNEQFF. CDR3 sequence (DNA): TGTGCCAGCAGTTACGCGCCAGGCAATGAGCAGTTCTTC.

The chain couples TRBV9 to TRBJ1-2, with unresolved D. This CDR3 is 11 amino acids long. The germline gives CDR1 SGDLS, CDR2 YYNGEE. V lost 3 bases to trimming and J lost 7 bases, with 7 bases between them. The CDR3 bases are TGTGCCAGCAGCGGTCTCTCTGGCTACACCTTC. Translation: CASSGLSGYTF.

The chain is built from TRBV27 and TRBJ1-5, with 7 bases lining up with TRBD1. The germline V gene encodes CDR1 MNHEY and CDR2 SMNVEV (reference sequence). This CDR3 is 15 amino acids long. Germline trimming cut 5 bases from V and 2 bases from J; bases unmatched to any gene: 6. CDR3 loop: CASSAGTAGNQPQHF. Here the CDR3 DNA reads TGTGCCAGCAGTGCCGGGACAGCGGGCAATCAGCCCCAGCATTTT.

This chain joins TRBV20-1 and TRBJ1-2; D is unclear. Trimming took off 2 bases at V and 8 bases at J, with 9 bases between the two ends. Germline V CDR1 and CDR2: DFQATT, SNEGSKA (reference sequence). There are 11 residues in the CDR3. The DNA of the CDR3 is TGCAGTGCTAGAAAGTTGGAGGGCTACACCTTC. Its translation is CSARKLEGYTF.

This chain joins TRBV6-5 and TRBJ2-5, with D unclear. The CDR3 length is 13 residues. V gave up 7 bases and J gave up 1 base, with 10 bases separating them. In germline, CDR1 is MNHEY, CDR2 SVGAGI. The CDR3, as DNA: TGTGCCAGCAACGGCGGCTTCCAAGAGACCCAGTACTTC. Translation: CASNGGFQETQYF.

V is TRBV5-1 and J is TRBJ2-7; 8 bases are a match to TRBD1. This CDR3 has 14 residues. Germline values: CDR1 SGHRS, CDR2 YFSETQ. The junction had 5 bases not matched to a gene; V was cut back by 4 bases and J by 2 bases. The CDR3 region has the DNA TGCGCCAGCAGCGCGGGACAGGCTACCTACGAGCAGTACTTC. This translates into CASSAGQATYEQYF.

The chain is built from TRBV27 and TRBJ1-5; D is uncertain. CDR3 length equals 16 residues. CDR1 and CDR2 (germline): MNHEY, SMNVEV (reference sequence). Trimming stripped 5 bases from V and 2 bases from J, with 16 bases between. CDR3 sequence: CASSASRVGGNQPQHF. The CDR3 nucleotides read TGTGCCAGCAGTGCTTCGAGGGTGGGAGGCAATCAGCCCCAGCATTTT.

This clone was found once. This chain links TRBV29-1 with TRBJ1-1; D is unresolved. Germline lookup yields CDR1 SQVTM and CDR2 ANQGSEA. The CDR3 is 13 amino acids. The V end was cut by 7 bases, the J end by 0 bases, with 12 bases between. CDR3 loop: CSATRVVNTEAFF. In nucleotides, the CDR3 is TGCAGCGCCACGAGAGTAGTGAACACTGAAGCTTTCTTT.

J is TRBJ2-5 and V is TRBV6-5, with D unresolved. Germline V gives CDR1 MNHEY, CDR2 SVGAGI. The length of the CDR3 is 14 residues. V was clipped by 0 bases and J by 5 bases, with 10 bases between them. For the CDR3, the DNA is TGTGCCAGCAGTTACTCCGAGACACTGGAGACCCAGTACTTC. This encodes CASSYSETLETQYF.

The chain employs TRBV6-5 and TRBJ1-5, with 8 bases lining up with TRBD1. CDR3 length: 15 residues. V dropped 5 bases and J dropped 0; count of bases not matched to a gene: 3. Germline values: CDR1 MNHEY, CDR2 SVGAGI. CDR3 in amino acids: CASSRTGYSNQPQHF. The CDR3 bases are TGTGCCAGCAGTAGGACAGGGTATAGCAATCAGCCCCAGCATTTT.

As for this clone: One junction end does not reproduce the germline sequence, and a read error may be involved. The chain carries TRBV7-2 and TRBJ2-2; D perhaps matches TRBD2 (5 bases). This CDR3 spans 12 amino acids. The germline CDR1 and CDR2 sequences are SGHTA and FQGNSA. CDR3 sequence: CASSSNTGELFF. In DNA, the CDR3 is TGTGCCAGCAGCTCGAACACCGGGGAGCTGTTTTTC.

V and J are TRBV14 and TRBJ1-2; D not resolved. The CDR3 is 14 residues long. V was cut by 1 base and J by 2 bases, with 8 bases left in between. CDR1 and CDR2 from the germline V gene are SGHDN and FVKESK. This CDR3 is CASSQVSFNYGYTF. DNA for the CDR3: TGTGCCAGCAGCCAAGTGTCTTTCAACTATGGCTACACCTTC. Variable domain in full (rest from reference TRBV14 and TRBJ1-2): EAGVTQFPSHSVIEKGQTVTLRCDPISGHDNLYWYRRVMGKEIKFLLHFVKESKQDESGMPNNRFLAERTGGTYSTLKVQPAELEDSGVYFCASSQVSFNYGYTFGSGTRLTVV.

The chain combines TRBV27 with TRBJ1-1; TRBD1 matches at 10 bases. The CDR3 runs to 15 residues. CDR1 is MNHEY, CDR2 SMNVEV, per germline (reference sequence). Unmatched junction bases numbered 5, after V lost 0 bases and J lost 7 bases. CDR3: CASSLSGTGVSEAFF. In DNA, the CDR3 is TGTGCCAGCAGTTTATCTGGGACAGGGGTGAGTGAAGCTTTCTTT.

The V gene is TRBV15, the J gene TRBJ2-2, with unresolved D. The germline CDR1 and CDR2 sequences are LNHNV and YYDKDF (reference sequence). The V gene lost 0 bases and the J gene lost 6 bases, with 11 bases spanning the gap. This CDR3 has 15 residues. The CDR3 bases are TGTGCCACCAGCAGAGAAAAGCTTACCTCCGGGGAGCTGTTTTTT. Protein sequence: CATSREKLTSGELFF. Filled out from reference TRBV15 and TRBJ2-2, the complete variable domain reads DAMVIQNPRYQVTQFGKPVTLSCSQTLNHNVMYWYQQKSSQAPKLLFHYYDKDFNNEADTPDNFQSRRPNTSFCFLDIRSPGLGDTAMYLCATSREKLTSGELFFGEGSRLTVL.

This clone was observed a single time. This chain joins TRBV11-2 and TRBJ2-5, with 7 nucleotides matching TRBD1. This CDR3 comprises 17 residues. V trimming: 5 bases; J trimming: 5 bases; junction bases outside the gene matches: 17. The germline V gene has CDR1 SGHAT and CDR2 FQNNGV. Written as DNA, the CDR3 is TGTGCCAGCAGCCAAAGACAGGGTACACGCGAGAGGGAGACCCAGTACTTC. As protein: CASSQRQGTRERETQYF.

This chain connects TRBV28 to TRBJ1-4; D is ambiguous. The CDR3 is 14 amino acids. Germline CDR1 MDHEN, CDR2 SYDVKM. V dropped 6 bases and J dropped 8 bases, with 16 bases sitting between them. The CDR3 sequence: CASSPQTPREKLFF. The CDR3 DNA follows: TGTGCCAGCAGCCCCCAAACCCCCAGGGAAAAACTGTTTTTT.

The chain recombines TRBV27 with TRBJ1-5; D is uncertain. V was cut by 2 bases and J by 8 bases, with 7 bases left in between. Germline CDR1 is MNHEY and CDR2 is SMNVEV (reference sequence). The CDR3 extends over 12 amino acids. DNA for the CDR3: TGTGCCAGCAGTTTACCCGGGGAGCCCCAGCATTTT. Its translation is CASSLPGEPQHF.

The V and J genes are TRBV11-2 and TRBJ2-7, with 11 bases fitting TRBD1. CDR1 and CDR2 (germline): SGHAT, FQNNGV. The CDR3 is 16 amino acids. With 2 bases clipped from V and 3 bases from J, the junction kept 6 bases outside the gene matches. CDR3 nucleotide sequence: TGTGCCAGCAGCTTACAACCGGGACAGGGGGTCTACGAGCAGTACTTC. Protein product: CASSLQPGQGVYEQYF.